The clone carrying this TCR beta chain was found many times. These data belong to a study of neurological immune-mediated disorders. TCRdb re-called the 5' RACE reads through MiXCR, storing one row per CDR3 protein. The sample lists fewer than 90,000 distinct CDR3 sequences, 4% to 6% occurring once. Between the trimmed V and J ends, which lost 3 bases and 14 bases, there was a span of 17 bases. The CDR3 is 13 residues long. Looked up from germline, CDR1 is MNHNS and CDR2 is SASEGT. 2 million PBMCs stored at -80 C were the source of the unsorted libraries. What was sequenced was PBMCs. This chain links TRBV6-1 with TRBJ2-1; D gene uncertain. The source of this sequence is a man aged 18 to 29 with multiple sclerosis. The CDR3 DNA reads TGTGCCAGCAGTGACCACAAGGCGAGTTGGGAGTTCTTC. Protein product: CASSDHKASWEFF.